The next 8 T cell receptor beta chains were all read from a single sample in a study of CD8 T cells in Susac syndrome. Reverse transcription of roughly 0.45 to 1 ug RNA was carried out with random hexamers. TCRdb used MiXCR to reprocess the immunoSEQ multiplex PCR reads, holding one entry per CDR3 protein. The profile covers 150,000 to 200,000 distinct CDR3 sequences, with 90% to 95% appearing a single time and around 0.085% taken by the ten largest. The specimen was CD4+ T cells from PBMCs. The receptors were sampled from a human donor with Susac syndrome.

The genes are TRBV6-5 and TRBJ2-1, with a tentative D call TRBD2 (6 bases). Per the germline V gene, CDR1 is MNHEY and CDR2 is SVGAGI. The V end lost 2 bases, the J end lost 6 bases, and 14 bases lay between the germline ends. The CDR3 length is 15 residues. CDR3 in DNA: TGTGCCAGCAGTTACGCGTACGGGAGCAGCAATGAGCAGTTCTTC. Encoded protein: CASSYAYGSSNEQFF.

The chain uses TRBV6-6 and TRBJ2-3; D possibly corresponds to TRBD2 (6 bases). V was pared by 8 bases and J by 6 bases, with 21 bases between. This CDR3 region has 15 residues. Germline assignment: CDR1 MNHNY and CDR2 SVGAGI (reference sequence). The CDR3 here is CASCRDSSRSDTQYF. CDR3 DNA: TGTGCCAGCTGCCGGGACTCGAGTAGGTCCGATACGCAGTATTTT.

The V and J genes are TRBV9 and TRBJ1-3, with a tentative D call TRBD1 (5 bases). The CDR3 length is 15 residues. V dropped 4 bases and J dropped 4 bases, with 15 bases sitting between them. Germline V lookup: CDR1 SGDLS, CDR2 YYNGEE. The CDR3 DNA follows: TGTGCCAGCAGCCCCCGCTTGGCAGGGGGAAACACCATATATTTT. Residues: CASSPRLAGGNTIYF.

The table lists this clonotype with a count of one. The CDR3 bases are TGTGCCAGCAGCCAAAGGGGATTGGGCAAAAACATTCAGTACTTC. It encodes CASSQRGLGKNIQYF. The V and J genes are TRBV3-1 and TRBJ2-4; D perhaps matches TRBD1 (5 bases). V lost 2 bases and J lost 3, with 11 bases in between. Germline V gives CDR1 LGHDT, CDR2 YNNKEL (reference sequence). The CDR3 is 15 residues long.

This clonotype has a single count. V gene TRBV5-6 combines with J gene TRBJ2-5; 7 nucleotides align to TRBD1. The CDR3 is 17 residues long. Per the germline V gene, CDR1 is SGHDT and CDR2 is YYEEEE. V lost 6 bases, J lost 1 base, and 15 bases stayed unmatched. This chain's CDR3 is CASTVTRGIRVQETQYF. The CDR3 DNA follows: TGTGCCAGCACCGTAACCAGGGGGATTAGGGTCCAAGAGACCCAGTACTTC.

The chain joins TRBV20-1 to TRBJ2-7; D unresolved. The CDR3 sequence is 13 residues long. Germline values: CDR1 DFQATT, CDR2 SNEGSKA (reference sequence). V shed 7 bases and J shed 6 bases, with 19 bases lying between them. The CDR3 coding sequence is TGCAGTGTAGGAAGGGCCTTACCCTCCGAGCAGTACTTC. This encodes CSVGRALPSEQYF.

The chain uses TRBV5-1 and TRBJ1-5, with D uncertain. Trimming took off 2 bases at V and 3 bases at J, with 9 bases between the two ends. Germline V gene sequence: CDR1 SGHRS, CDR2 YFSETQ. The CDR3 consists of 14 residues. The CDR3 DNA sequence: TGCGCCAGCAGCTTAGAGGGTACCAATCAGCCCCAGCATTTT. It specifies CASSLEGTNQPQHF.

The V gene is TRBV12-3 or TRBV12-4, the J gene TRBJ1-1; D call uncertain. The CDR3 totals 11 residues. V lost 6 bases and J 11 bases, leaving 13 bases between the germline ends. CDR3 sequence reads: CASRYGQFAFF. CDR3 DNA: TGTGCCAGCAGATACGGGCAGTTTGCTTTCTTT.